Following are 4 T cell receptor beta chains from one sample sequenced in a study of blood T cell repertoires in COVID-19. Some clones are missing from TCRdb's copy, which holds only in-frame ones; the method was immunoSEQ multiplex PCR. Here the sample spans about 22,000 clones, less than 95% being singletons. The sequencing sample was made of peripheral blood. The receptors shown here come from a man between 65 and 85 years old with acute or convalescent COVID-19.

The J gene is TRBJ2-6, the V gene TRBV5-1; 9 bases agree with TRBD2. This CDR3 comprises 15 residues. Germline V lookup: CDR1 SGHRS, CDR2 YFSETQ. V dropped 7 bases and J dropped 0; count of bases not matched to a gene: 2. The CDR3 loop is CASAGGGSGANVLTF. CDR3 coding DNA: TGCGCCAGCGCGGGAGGGGGCTCTGGGGCCAACGTCCTGACTTTC.

This chain links TRBV6-6 with TRBJ1-5; 7 bases agree with TRBD1. The CDR3 contains 15 residues. The V segment lost 0 bases and the J segment 1 base; nucleotides outside the gene matches: 0. Germline V lookup: CDR1 MNHNY, CDR2 SVGAGI (reference sequence). The CDR3 here is CASSYSRGSNQPQHF. CDR3 nucleotide sequence: TGTGCCAGCAGTTACTCCAGGGGGAGCAATCAGCCCCAGCATTTT.

The chain uses TRBV19 and TRBJ2-2; TRBD1 is a possible D gene (5 bases). The CDR3 spans 15 residues. Trimming took off 3 bases at V and 4 bases at J, with 12 bases between the two ends. CDR1 is LNHDA, CDR2 SQIVND, per germline (reference sequence). This chain's CDR3 is CASSIADIPTGELFF. CDR3 DNA: TGTGCCAGTAGTATCGCGGACATTCCCACCGGGGAGCTGTTTTTT.

The gene calls are TRBV4-3 and TRBJ2-2; D unclear. This CDR3 is 12 amino acids long. The germline V gene encodes CDR1 LGHNA and CDR2 YSLEER. Between the trimmed V and J ends, which lost 2 bases and 5 bases, there was a span of 3 bases. CDR3 DNA: TGCGCCAGCAGCCAACAAACCGGGGAGCTGTTTTTT. It codes for CASSQQTGELFF.